Here is one T cell receptor (beta chain) with its context. Its target is unknown. Study observations and caveats: The TCR gene usage of tumor memory CD4+ T cells clustered together with blood and lymph node memory CD4+ cells and with lymph node naive CD4+ cells. The larger-cohort validation was restricted to a single TCR beta V-J rearrangement rather than whole repertoires. Tumor-infiltrating Treg TCR alpha and beta sequences overlapped most with tumor naive CD4+ T cells, then blood naive.

Germline CDR1 reads SGHRS; CDR2 reads YFSETQ. The CDR3 is made up of 16 amino acids. J was trimmed by 7 bases and V by 4 bases; bases with no gene match: 15. After constant-region reverse-primer amplification, full-length variable regions underwent semi-nested PCR with Nested Universal Primer A. TCRdb re-analysed the 5' RACE reads in MiXCR, keeping a single row per CDR3 protein. The data show more than 45,000 distinct CDR3 sequences, with 25% to 30% seen just once and around 3.1% held by the top ten. Sequencing was done on a sample of tumor-infiltrating memory CD4+ T cells sorted from the breast tumor. The subset: memory CD4+ T cells, CD4+CD45RO+CD25-. The clonotype comes from a female donor with breast cancer. This rearrangement joins TRBV5-1 to TRBJ1-1, with 8 positions matching TRBD1. The CDR3 DNA reads as TGCGCCAGCAGCCTGGGCCTAGCAGGGGGCTTAGGTGAAGCTTTCTTT. Its protein is CASSLGLAGGLGEAFF.